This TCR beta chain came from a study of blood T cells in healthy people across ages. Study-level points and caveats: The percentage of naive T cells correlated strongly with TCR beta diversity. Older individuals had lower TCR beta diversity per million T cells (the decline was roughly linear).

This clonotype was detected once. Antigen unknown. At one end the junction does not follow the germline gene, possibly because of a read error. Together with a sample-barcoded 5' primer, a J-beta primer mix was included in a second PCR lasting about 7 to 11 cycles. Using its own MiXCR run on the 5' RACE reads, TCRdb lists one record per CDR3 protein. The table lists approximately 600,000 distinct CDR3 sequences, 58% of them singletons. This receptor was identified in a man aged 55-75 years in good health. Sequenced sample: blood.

The CDR3 spells CATNRRGGTDTQYF. The DNA of the CDR3 is TGTGCCACCAACAGAAGAGGGGGCACAGATACGCAGTATTTT. This chain joins TRBV15 and TRBJ2-3, with D possibly being TRBD1 or TRBD2 (5 bases each). This CDR3 region has 14 residues. Per germline, CDR1 LNHNV and CDR2 YYDKDF (reference sequence).